This T cell receptor beta chain was obtained from a study of blood T cell repertoires in COVID-19. The data were produced by immunoSEQ multiplex PCR, yet TCRdb's version contains in-frame clones alone and is incomplete. The sample lists nearly 400,000 clones; over 85% were seen once. In terms of age and location, participants ranged from about 18 to 89 years and lived in roughly 22 US areas. The germline V gene has CDR1 LNHDA and CDR2 SQIVND (reference sequence). The CDR3 is made up of 14 amino acids. V was cut by 5 bases and J by 4 bases, with 12 bases left in between. Source material: PBMCs or T cells enriched from blood (not recorded which). This rearrangement joins TRBV19 to TRBJ2-1, with D perhaps TRBD1 (6 bases). The TCR originated in a woman aged 25 to 39 who had recovered from COVID-19. CDR3 protein: CASSVQTGYNEQFF. The CDR3 nucleotides are TGTGCCAGTAGTGTTCAGACAGGATACAATGAGCAGTTCTTC.